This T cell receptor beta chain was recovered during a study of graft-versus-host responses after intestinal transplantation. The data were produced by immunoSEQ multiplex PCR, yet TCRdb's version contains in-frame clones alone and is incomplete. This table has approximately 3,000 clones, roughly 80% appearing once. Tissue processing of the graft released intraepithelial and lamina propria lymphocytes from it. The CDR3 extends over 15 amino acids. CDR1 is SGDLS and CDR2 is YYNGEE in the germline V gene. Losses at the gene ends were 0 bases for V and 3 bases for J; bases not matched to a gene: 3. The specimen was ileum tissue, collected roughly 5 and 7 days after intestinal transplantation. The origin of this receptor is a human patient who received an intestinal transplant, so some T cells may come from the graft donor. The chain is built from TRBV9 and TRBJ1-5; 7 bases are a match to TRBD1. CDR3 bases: TGTGCCAGCAGCGTAGGGACAGGTTTCAATCAGCCCCAGCATTTT. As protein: CASSVGTGFNQPQHF.